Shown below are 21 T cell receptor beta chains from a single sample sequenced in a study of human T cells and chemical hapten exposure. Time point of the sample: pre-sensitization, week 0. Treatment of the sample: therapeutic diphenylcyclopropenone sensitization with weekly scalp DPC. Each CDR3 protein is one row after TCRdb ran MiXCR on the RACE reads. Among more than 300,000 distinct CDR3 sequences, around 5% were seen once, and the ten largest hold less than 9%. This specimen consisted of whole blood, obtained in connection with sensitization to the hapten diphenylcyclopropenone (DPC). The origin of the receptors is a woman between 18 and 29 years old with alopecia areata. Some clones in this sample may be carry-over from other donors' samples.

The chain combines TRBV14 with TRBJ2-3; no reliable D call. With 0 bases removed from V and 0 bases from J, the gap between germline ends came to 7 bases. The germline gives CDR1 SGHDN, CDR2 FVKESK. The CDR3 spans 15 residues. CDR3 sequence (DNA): TGTGCCAGCAGCCAAGAGTTCAGAAGCACAGATACGCAGTATTTT. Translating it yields CASSQEFRSTDTQYF. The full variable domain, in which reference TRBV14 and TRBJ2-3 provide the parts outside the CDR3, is EAGVTQFPSHSVIEKGQTVTLRCDPISGHDNLYWYRRVMGKEIKFLLHFVKESKQDESGMPNNRFLAERTGGTYSTLKVQPAELEDSGVYFCASSQEFRSTDTQYFGPGTRLTVL.

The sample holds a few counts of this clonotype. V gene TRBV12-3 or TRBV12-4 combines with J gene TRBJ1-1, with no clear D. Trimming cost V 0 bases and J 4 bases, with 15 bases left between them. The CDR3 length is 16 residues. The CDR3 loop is CASSLAQSWGGTEAFF. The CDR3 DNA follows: TGTGCCAGCAGTTTAGCGCAAAGTTGGGGAGGCACTGAAGCTTTCTTT.

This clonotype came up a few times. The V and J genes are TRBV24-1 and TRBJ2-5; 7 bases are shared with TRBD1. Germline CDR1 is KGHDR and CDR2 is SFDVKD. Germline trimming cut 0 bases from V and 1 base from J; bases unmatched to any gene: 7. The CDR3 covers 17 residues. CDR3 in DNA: TGTGCCACCAGTGATTTGCAGAAGGGGGCGAGCCAAGAGACCCAGTACTTC. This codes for CATSDLQKGASQETQYF.

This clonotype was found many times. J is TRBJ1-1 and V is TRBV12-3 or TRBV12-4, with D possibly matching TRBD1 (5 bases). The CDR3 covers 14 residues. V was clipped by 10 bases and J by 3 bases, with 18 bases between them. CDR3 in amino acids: CAITSYGGHTEAFF. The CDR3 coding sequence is TGTGCCATCACCTCTTACGGGGGACACACTGAAGCTTTCTTT.

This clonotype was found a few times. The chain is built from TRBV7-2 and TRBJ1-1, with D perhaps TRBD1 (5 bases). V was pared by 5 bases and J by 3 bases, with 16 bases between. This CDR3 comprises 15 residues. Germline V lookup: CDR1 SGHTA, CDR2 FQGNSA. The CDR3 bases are TGTGCCAGCAGCCCACCCCCCGGGGGGGACACTGAAGCTTTCTTT. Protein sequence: CASSPPPGGDTEAFF.

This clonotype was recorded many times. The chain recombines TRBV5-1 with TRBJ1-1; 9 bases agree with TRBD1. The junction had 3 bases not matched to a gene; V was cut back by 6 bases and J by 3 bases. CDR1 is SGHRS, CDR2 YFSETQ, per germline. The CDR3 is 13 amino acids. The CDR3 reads CASTTGGHTEAFF. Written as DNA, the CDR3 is TGCGCCAGCACGACAGGGGGACACACTGAAGCTTTCTTT.

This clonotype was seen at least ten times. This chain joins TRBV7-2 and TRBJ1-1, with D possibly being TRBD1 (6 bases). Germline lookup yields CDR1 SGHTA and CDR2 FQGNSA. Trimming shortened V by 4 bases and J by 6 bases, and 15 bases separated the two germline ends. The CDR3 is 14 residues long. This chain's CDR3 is CASSSPGARAEAFF. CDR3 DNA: TGTGCCAGCAGCTCCCCGGGGGCCCGTGCTGAAGCTTTCTTT.

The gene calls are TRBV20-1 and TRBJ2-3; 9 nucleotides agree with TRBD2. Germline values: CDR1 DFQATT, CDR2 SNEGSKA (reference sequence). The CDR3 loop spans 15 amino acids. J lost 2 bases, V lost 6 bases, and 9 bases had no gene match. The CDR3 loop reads CSAPHKRGATDTQYF. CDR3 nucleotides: TGCAGTGCCCCACACAAGCGGGGGGCCACAGATACGCAGTATTTT.

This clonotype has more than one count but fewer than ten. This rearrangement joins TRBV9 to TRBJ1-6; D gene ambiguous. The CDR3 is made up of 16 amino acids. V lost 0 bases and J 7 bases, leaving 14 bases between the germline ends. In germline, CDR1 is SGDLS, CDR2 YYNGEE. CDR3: CASSVDNPGSNSPLHF. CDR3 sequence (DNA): TGTGCCAGCAGCGTAGACAACCCGGGGAGCAATTCACCCCTCCACTTT.

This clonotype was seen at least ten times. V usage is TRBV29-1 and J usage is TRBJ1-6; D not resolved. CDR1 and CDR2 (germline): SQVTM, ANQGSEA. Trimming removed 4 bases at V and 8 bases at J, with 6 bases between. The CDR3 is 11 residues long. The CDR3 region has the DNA TGCAGCGTTGCCTGCGATTCACCCCTCCACTTT. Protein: CSVACDSPLHF.

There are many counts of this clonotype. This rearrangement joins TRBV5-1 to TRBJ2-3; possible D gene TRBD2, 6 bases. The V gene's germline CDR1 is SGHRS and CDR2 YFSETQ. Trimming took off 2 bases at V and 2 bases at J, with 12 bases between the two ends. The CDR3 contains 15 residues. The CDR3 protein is CASSFSGGVTDTQYF. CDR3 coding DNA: TGCGCCAGCAGCTTTAGCGGTGGGGTCACAGATACGCAGTATTTT.

The CDR3 loop reads CASSGGRSTDTQYF. The DNA of the CDR3 is TGTGCCAGCAGTGGTGGGCGGAGCACAGATACGCAGTATTTT. This chain links TRBV11-2 with TRBJ2-3, with unresolved D. The CDR3 contains 14 residues. From germline, CDR1 is SGHAT and CDR2 FQNNGV. Trimming took off 6 bases at V and 0 bases at J, with 10 bases between the two ends.

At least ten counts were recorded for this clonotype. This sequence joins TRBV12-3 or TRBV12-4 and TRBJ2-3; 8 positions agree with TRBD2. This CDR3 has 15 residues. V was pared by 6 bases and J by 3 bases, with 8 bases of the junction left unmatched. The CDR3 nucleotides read TGTGCCAGCAGCTCTGGGGGGACTAGGACAGATACGCAGTATTTT. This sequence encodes CASSSGGTRTDTQYF.

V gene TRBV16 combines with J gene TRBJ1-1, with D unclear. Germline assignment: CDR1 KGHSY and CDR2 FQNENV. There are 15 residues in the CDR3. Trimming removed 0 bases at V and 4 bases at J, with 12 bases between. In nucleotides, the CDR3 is TGTGCCAGCAGCCAATCGCAGGCCCGAGGCACTGAAGCTTTCTTT. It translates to CASSQSQARGTEAFF.

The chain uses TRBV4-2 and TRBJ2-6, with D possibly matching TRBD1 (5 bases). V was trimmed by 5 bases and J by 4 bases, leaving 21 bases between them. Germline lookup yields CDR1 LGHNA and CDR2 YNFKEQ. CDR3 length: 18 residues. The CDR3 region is CASSKTSLQVTGANVLTF. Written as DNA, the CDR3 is TGTGCCAGCAGCAAAACCTCTTTACAGGTGACAGGGGCCAACGTCCTGACTTTC.

The CDR3 DNA reads as TGCAGTCCACGGGACATCCAAAGCTCCTACAATGAGCAGTTCTTC. It translates to CSPRDIQSSYNEQFF. The rearrangement joins TRBV20-1 to TRBJ2-1; D is perhaps TRBD1 (6 bases). This CDR3 region has 15 residues. Trimming left V 8 bases short and J 0 bases short, with 17 bases between. Germline values: CDR1 DFQATT, CDR2 SNEGSKA (reference sequence).

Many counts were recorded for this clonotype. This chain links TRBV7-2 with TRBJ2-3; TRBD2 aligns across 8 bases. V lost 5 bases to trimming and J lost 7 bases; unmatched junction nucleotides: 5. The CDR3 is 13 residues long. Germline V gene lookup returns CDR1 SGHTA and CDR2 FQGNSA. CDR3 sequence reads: CASSHSGAHTQYF. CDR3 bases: TGTGCCAGCAGCCATAGCGGGGCCCATACGCAGTATTTT.

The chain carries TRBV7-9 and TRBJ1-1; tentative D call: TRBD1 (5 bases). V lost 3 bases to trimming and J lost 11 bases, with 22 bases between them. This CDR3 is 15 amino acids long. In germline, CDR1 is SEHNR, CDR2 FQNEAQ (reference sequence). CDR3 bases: TGTGCCAGCAGCTTCAAAGCCGAGGGGCGAGGAAGGGCTTTCTTT. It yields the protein CASSFKAEGRGRAFF. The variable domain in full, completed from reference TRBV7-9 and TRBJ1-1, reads DTGVSQNPRHKITKRGQNVTFRCDPISEHNRLYWYRQTLGQGPEFLTYFQNEAQLEKSRLLSDRFSAERPKGSFSTLEIQRTEQGDSAMYLCASSFKAEGRGRAFFGQGTRLTVV.

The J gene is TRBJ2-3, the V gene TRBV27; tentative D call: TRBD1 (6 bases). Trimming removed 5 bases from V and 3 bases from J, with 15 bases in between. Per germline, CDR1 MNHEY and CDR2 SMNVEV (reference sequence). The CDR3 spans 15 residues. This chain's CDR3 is CASSIQGSGTDTQYF. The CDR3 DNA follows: TGTGCCAGCAGTATCCAGGGGAGTGGGACAGATACGCAGTATTTT.

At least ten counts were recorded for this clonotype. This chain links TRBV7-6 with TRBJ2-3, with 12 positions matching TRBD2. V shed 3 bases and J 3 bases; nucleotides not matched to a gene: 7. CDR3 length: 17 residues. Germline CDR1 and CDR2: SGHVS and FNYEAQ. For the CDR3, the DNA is TGTGCCAGCAGCTTGCCTGCTAGCGGGGGGGCAACAGATACGCAGTATTTT. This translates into CASSLPASGGATDTQYF.

CDR3 bases: TGTGCCAGCAGTTTGGCCCATCAGCCCCAGCATTTT. This encodes CASSLAHQPQHF. This chain connects TRBV28 to TRBJ1-5; D gene uncertain. V was shortened by 3 bases and J by 5 bases, with 5 bases between the two germline ends. The germline CDR1 and CDR2 sequences are MDHEN and SYDVKM. CDR3 size: 12 residues.